These T cell receptor beta chains were read from a single sample in a study of T cell changes during pregnancy in multiple sclerosis. Sequencing used immunoSEQ multiplex PCR; TCRdb keeps in-frame clones, though not all of them. This table has tens of thousands of clones, just under 95% appearing once. This sample comprised CD4+ T cells from peripheral blood mononuclear cells, obtained in the third trimester of pregnancy. These TCRs come from a female donor with multiple sclerosis, enrolled in a pregnancy study. Both conserved end residues are part of each CDR3. The D gene is left open where the match is weak. Rows give clone size only sometimes, using once, few, many, or a class for an expanded clone.

TRBV4-3	TRBJ2-1	NA	TRBD2	TGCGCCAGCAGCCAAGCCGGACTAGCGGGGGAGTTCAATGAGCAGTTCTTC	CASSQAGLAGEFNEQFF
TRBV9	TRBJ2-7	NA	TRBD2	TGTGCCAGCAGCGTAGATCCTAGCGGGAGGGCCATTAACGAGCAGTACTTC	CASSVDPSGRAINEQYF
TRBV2	TRBJ2-7	once	TRBD1	TGTGCCAGCAAGGGACAGTACCTCTACGAGCAGTACTTC	CASKGQYLYEQYF
TRBV19	TRBJ2-3	NA	NA	TGTGCCAGTAGTATCCGGAGATCTAGCACAGATACGCAGTATTTT	CASSIRRSSTDTQYF
TRBV7-9	TRBJ1-3	NA	NA	TGTGCCAGCAGCTTAACCCACAGAAACTCTGGAAACACCATATATTTT	CASSLTHRNSGNTIYF
TRBV5-5	TRBJ2-2	NA	TRBD2	TGTGCCAGCAGCTTGTCGTCACTAGCGGGAGGCGGGGAGCTGTTTTTT	CASSLSSLAGGGELFF
TRBV18	TRBJ1-5	NA	TRBD1	TGTGCCAGCTCACCAGGGACAGGGAATAGCAATCAGCCCCAGCATTTT	CASSPGTGNSNQPQHF
TRBV11-3	TRBJ1-4	NA	TRBD1	TGTGCCAGCAGCCCCTTAAGGGACAGGGGAGGGGTAGGCACTAATGAAAAACTGTTTTTT	CASSPLRDRGGVGTNEKLFF
TRBV6-5	TRBJ2-7	NA	NA	TGTGCCAGCAGTCGGGACACAGTCTCCTACGAGCAGTACTTC	CASSRDTVSYEQYF
TRBV7-4	TRBJ2-7	NA	NA	TGTGCCGTCCGCGGGTCCTACGAGCAGTACTTC	CAVRGSYEQYF
TRBV14	TRBJ2-5	NA	TRBD1	TGTGCCAGCAGCCAAGTAGGTCAGGACAGGGGTTTCGGTGAGACCCAGTACTTC	CASSQVGQDRGFGETQYF
TRBV15	TRBJ1-4	NA	NA	TGTGCCACCAGCAGAGATACGGGGGGAGGATTTGAAAAACTGTTTTTT	CATSRDTGGGFEKLFF
TRBV19	TRBJ1-5	once	TRBD1	TGTGCCAGTAGTAATACTTTTGACAGGGGGAATCAGCCCCAGCATTTT	CASSNTFDRGNQPQHF
TRBV1	TRBJ2-5	NA	NA	TGCACCAGCAGCCAAGGAGCAGAGACCCAGTACTTC	CTSSQGAETQYF
TRBV6-5	TRBJ1-2	NA	TRBD1	TGTGCCAGCAGCTACACCGACGGACAGGGAGGCTACACCTTC	CASSYTDGQGGYTF
TRBV19	TRBJ2-3	NA	NA	TGTGCCAGTAGTGCGGGACAGCGCACAGATACGCAGTATTTT	CASSAGQRTDTQYF
TRBV27	TRBJ1-2	NA	NA	TGTGCCAGCAGTTTATCCCCGGACAGCAGATATGGCTACACCTTC	CASSLSPDSRYGYTF
TRBV11-3	TRBJ2-1	NA	TRBD2	TGTGCCAGCAGCTTAGGAACAGCAGCGGGAGGGCACAATGAGCAGTTCTTC	CASSLGTAAGGHNEQFF
TRBV2	TRBJ2-1	NA	NA	TGTGCCAGCAGTTTAGCGCTACAAGAATACAATGAGCAGTTCTTC	CASSLALQEYNEQFF
TRBV27	TRBJ1-1	NA	TRBD1	TGTGCCAGCAGTTTGAGTTCCTCTTTTACCGGGACAGGTGAAGCTTTCTTT	CASSLSSSFTGTGEAFF
TRBV5-1	TRBJ1-1	NA	NA	TGCGCCAGCAGCTTGGAGCAGGGGATTAATGAAGCTTTCTTT	CASSLEQGINEAFF
TRBV11-2	TRBJ2-7	NA	NA	TGTGCCAGCAGCTTGACGGGAAGAGCCTACGAGCAGTACTTC	CASSLTGRAYEQYF
TRBV18	TRBJ1-5	NA	NA	TGTGCCAGCTCACCCACAAGTCAGCCCCAGCATTTT	CASSPTSQPQHF
TRBV7-2	TRBJ1-1	NA	NA	TGTGCCAGCAGGACCGCGGACACTGAAGCTTTCTTT	CASRTADTEAFF
TRBV6-5	TRBJ2-1	NA	TRBD2	TGTGCCAGCAGTTACTCTCCTAGCGGGGTATATGAGCAGTTCTTC	CASSYSPSGVYEQFF
TRBV29-1	TRBJ1-1	NA	NA	TGCAGCGTTGAAAAGGGACTTAACACTGAAGCTTTCTTT	CSVEKGLNTEAFF
TRBV14	TRBJ2-1	NA	NA	TGTGCCAGCAGCCAAGAGATGATGGCTGAGCAGTTCTTC	CASSQEMMAEQFF
TRBV5-1	TRBJ1-1	NA	TRBD1	TGCGCCAGCAGCCTAACAGGGGGTGTTGAAGCTTTCTTT	CASSLTGGVEAFF
TRBV11-2	TRBJ2-6	NA	NA	TGTGCCAGCAGCTCGAGTCTCGGGGCTGGGGCCAACGTCCTGACTTTC	CASSSSLGAGANVLTF
TRBV15	TRBJ1-3	few	TRBD1	TGTGCCACCAGCAGGAGGGGGCAGCGTCCTGGAAACACCATATATTTT	CATSRRGQRPGNTIYF
TRBV6-6	TRBJ2-1	NA	TRBD2	TGTGCCAGCAGCCGTGGACTAGCGCAAGCCTACAATGAGCAGTTCTTC	CASSRGLAQAYNEQFF
TRBV6-5	TRBJ2-7	NA	NA	TGTGCCAGCCGCAGGGCGGGGAGCTCCTACGAGCAGTACTTC	CASRRAGSSYEQYF
TRBV28	TRBJ2-7	NA	TRBD1	TGTGCCAGCGGGGGGGCCGGGACAGGGAGGAACGAGCAGTACTTC	CASGGAGTGRNEQYF
TRBV6-4	TRBJ1-1	few	NA	TGTGCCAGCAGTTCGGCTGAAGCTTTCTTT	CASSSAEAFF
TRBV7-2	TRBJ1-1	NA	TRBD1	TGTGCCAGCAGCGCACAGGGGGCGCGCACTGAAGCTTTCTTT	CASSAQGARTEAFF
TRBV19	TRBJ2-5	NA	TRBD2	TGTGCCAGTAGTATTCCCAGCGGGAGGGCCGAGGAGACCCAGTACTTC	CASSIPSGRAEETQYF
TRBV5-1	TRBJ2-7	NA	TRBD1	TGCGCCAGCAGCTTGGGGACAGGGGGCTCCTACGAGCAGTACTTC	CASSLGTGGSYEQYF
TRBV9	TRBJ1-4	once	TRBD1	TGTGCCAGCAGCGCGGGACAGAACAATGAAAAACTGTTTTTT	CASSAGQNNEKLFF
TRBV5-6	TRBJ2-2	NA	NA	TGTGCCAGCAGCTGGGTCCCGGGCGCGGGCGGCGGGGAGCTGTTTTTT	CASSWVPGAGGGELFF
TRBV10-3	TRBJ2-7	NA	TRBD2	TGTGCCATCAGCGTCGGACTAGCGGACTCCTACGAGCAGTACTTC	CAISVGLADSYEQYF
TRBV11-2	TRBJ1-4	NA	TRBD1	TGTGCCAGCAGCTCATACGCAACAGGGGGAAATGAAAAACTGTTTTTT	CASSSYATGGNEKLFF
TRBV27	TRBJ1-1	NA	NA	TGTGCCAGCAGTTTATGGAGAGAAACTGAAGCTTTCTTT	CASSLWRETEAFF
TRBV9	TRBJ2-7	NA	NA	TGTGCCAGCAGCGTAGATCCCCAGGGTCTCTACGAGCAGTACTTC	CASSVDPQGLYEQYF
TRBV5-5	TRBJ2-3	NA	TRBD1	TGTGCCAGCAGCCCTAACAGGGGTGGCACAGATACGCAGTATTTT	CASSPNRGGTDTQYF
TRBV5-1	TRBJ2-5	NA	TRBD2	TGCGCCAGCAGCATCGGCGGGACTAGGGAAGAGACCCAGTACTTC	CASSIGGTREETQYF
TRBV5-1	TRBJ2-1	NA	NA	TGCGCCAGCAGCTTGGATGGGACACGGTCCTACAATGAGCAGTTCTTC	CASSLDGTRSYNEQFF
TRBV28	TRBJ1-2	NA	TRBD1	TGTGCCAGCAGTCCAACCATGACAGGGTCAGTTTTCGTCTTGATGATGTATGGTGGCTACACCTTC	CASSPTMTGSVFVLMMYGGYTF